The T cell receptor beta chain under discussion was sequenced for a study of CD8+ T cells in alopecia areata. Following extraction, RNA underwent reverse transcription to cDNA, which served as the sequencing template. The repertoire was sequenced with immunoSEQ multiplex PCR; TCRdb's copy has only in-frame clones and lacks some. The data show around 200,000 clones, over 60% seen once. Treatment given: oral pan-JAK inhibitor, 5-10 mg twice daily. The specimen comprised CD4+ T cells sorted from blood, sampled at week 4, from a patient treated with tofacitinib. The TCR comes from a human donor with alopecia areata.

The CDR3 loop reads CASSLAGVLGTEAFF. CDR3 nucleotide sequence: TGTGCCAGCAGCTTAGCGGGGGTCCTGGGCACTGAAGCTTTCTTT. This chain links TRBV11-3 with TRBJ1-1, with D possibly matching TRBD1 (5 bases). With 1 base removed from V and 4 bases from J, the gap between germline ends came to 13 bases. The CDR3 runs to 15 residues. The germline V gene has CDR1 SGHNT and CDR2 YENEEA.